A selection of T cell receptor beta chains follows, all from one sample in a study of B cell selection in AIRE deficiency. TCRdb keeps only in-frame clones here, not all; method: immunoSEQ multiplex PCR. The profile shows roughly 24,000 clones, around 92% of them singletons. The specimen was CD4+CD25+ Tregs sorted from PBMCs. The receptors were gathered from a human donor in good health. Each CDR3 is given with its conserved first and last residue. D genes are given only for firm matches. Clone size, where shown, is once, few, many, or a class for clones that have expanded.

clone_size	j_call	d_call	v_call	cdr3_nt	cdr3_aa
-	TRBJ1-2	-	TRBV7-8	TGTGCCAGCAGCTTAATGCAGGGAGTTGGCTACACCTTC	CASSLMQGVGYTF
-	TRBJ2-5	TRBD2	TRBV2	TGTGCCAGCAGTGACGGGGGGAGGGAGACCCAGTACTTC	CASSDGGRETQYF
-	TRBJ1-3	-	TRBV6-6	TGTGCCAGCAGTGGGGGGAGAGGAAACACCATATATTTT	CASSGGRGNTIYF
-	TRBJ2-1	TRBD1	TRBV19	TGTGCCAGTAGTGGGGGACAGGGGGCTTACAATGAGCAGTTCTTC	CASSGGQGAYNEQFF
-	TRBJ1-1	-	TRBV6-1	TGTGCCAGCGGGCGACAGAGAAACACTGAAGCTTTCTTT	CASGRQRNTEAFF
-	TRBJ2-3	-	TRBV11-2	TGTGCCAGCAGCTTAGTCTGGCTAGCAACAGATACGCAGTATTTT	CASSLVWLATDTQYF
-	TRBJ1-6	-	TRBV7-3	TGTGCCAGCAGTCCTACAGGGCATAATTCACCCCTCCACTTT	CASSPTGHNSPLHF
-	TRBJ2-3	TRBD1	TRBV10-3	TGTGCCATCGGGGGCAGGGCAGGGGGATTTACAGATACGCAGTATTTT	CAIGGRAGGFTDTQYF
-	TRBJ1-1	-	TRBV15	TGTGCCACCAGCAGAGAGGGAGGGTCGGGCACTGAAGCTTTCTTT	CATSREGGSGTEAFF
-	TRBJ1-3	-	TRBV7-2	TGTGCCAGCAGCTTCCTGGGCTTCCGCTCTGGAAACACCATATATTTT	CASSFLGFRSGNTIYF
-	TRBJ1-5	-	TRBV30	TGTGCCTGGAGTGGTAGCAGTTATAGCAATCAGCCCCAGCATTTT	CAWSGSSYSNQPQHF
-	TRBJ1-1	-	TRBV18	TGTGCCAGCTCAAGGCGGGACACTGAAGCTTTCTTT	CASSRRDTEAFF
-	TRBJ1-2	-	TRBV7-2	TGTGCCAGCATCTTGCCAGGGTATGGCTACACCTTC	CASILPGYGYTF
few	TRBJ1-6	-	TRBV2	TGTGCCAGCAGTGAGTTATCCCCTCCCCACTTT	CASSELSPPHF
once	TRBJ1-4	-	TRBV29-1	TGCAGCGTTGGACAGATTAATGAAAAACTGTTTTTT	CSVGQINEKLFF
-	TRBJ1-6	-	TRBV30	TGTGCCTGGAGTGCCGGGCCCCCTCGGAATTCACCCCTCCACTTT	CAWSAGPPRNSPLHF
-	TRBJ1-5	TRBD1	TRBV5-6	TGTGCCAGCAGCTTGAACAGGGGTTATCAGCCCCAGCATTTT	CASSLNRGYQPQHF
-	TRBJ2-1	TRBD2	TRBV10-1	TGCGCCAGCAGTGACGGGGGGGCCAAGGGAAATGAGCAGTTCTTC	CASSDGGAKGNEQFF
-	TRBJ1-5	-	TRBV19	TGTGCCAGTAGTATAGGGGTAGACCAGCCCCAGCATTTT	CASSIGVDQPQHF
few	TRBJ2-1	-	TRBV9	TGTGCCAGCAGCGTAGGGACGGGGGGCCCCGTCTCCTACAATGAGCAGTTCTTC	CASSVGTGGPVSYNEQFF
-	TRBJ2-3	TRBD2	TRBV29-1	TGCAGCGTCGGGGGGGCCGTTGCAGATACGCAGTATTTT	CSVGGAVADTQYF
-	TRBJ2-5	TRBD2	TRBV7-3	TGTGCCAGCAGCTTCAGCGGGGGGCAGTGGGAGACCCAGTACTTC	CASSFSGGQWETQYF
-	TRBJ2-2	-	TRBV11-3	TGTGCCAGCACGTCAGGCGGGGAGCTGTTTTTT	CASTSGGELFF
-	TRBJ2-5	-	TRBV29-1	TGCAGCGTTGAATCCCGGGTGGTCGGAACCCAGTACTTC	CSVESRVVGTQYF
-	TRBJ1-4	TRBD1	TRBV27	TGTGCCAGCAGTGGGTACAGGGGGACTAATGAAAAACTGTTTTTT	CASSGYRGTNEKLFF
-	TRBJ2-3	-	TRBV5-1	TGCGCCACCTCAGACCCAGGGACAGATACGCAGTATTTT	CATSDPGTDTQYF